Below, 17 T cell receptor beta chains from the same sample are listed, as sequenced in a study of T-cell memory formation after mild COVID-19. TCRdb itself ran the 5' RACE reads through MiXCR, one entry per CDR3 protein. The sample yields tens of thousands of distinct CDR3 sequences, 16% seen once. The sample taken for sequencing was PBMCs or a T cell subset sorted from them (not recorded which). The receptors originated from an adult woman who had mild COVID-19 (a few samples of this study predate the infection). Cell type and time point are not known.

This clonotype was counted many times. Written as DNA, the CDR3 is TGTGCCAGCAGCCAAGATCGGCTAGCGGGGGACAATGAGCAGTTCTTC. Translating it yields CASSQDRLAGDNEQFF. This chain uses TRBV4-2 with TRBJ2-1, with 10 bases lining up with TRBD2. In germline, CDR1 is LGHNA, CDR2 YNFKEQ. The CDR3 spans 16 residues. Trimming removed 0 bases from V and 5 bases from J; junction bases left unmatched: 4.

CDR3 bases: TGCGCCAGCGGAAAACAGGGGCATGAGACCCAGTACTTC. Its translation: CASGKQGHETQYF. The chain carries TRBV5-1 and TRBJ2-5; 7 nucleotides align to TRBD1. CDR3 length: 13 residues. Germline CDR1 SGHRS, CDR2 YFSETQ. Trimming took 7 bases from V and 5 from J; bases not matched to a gene: 8.

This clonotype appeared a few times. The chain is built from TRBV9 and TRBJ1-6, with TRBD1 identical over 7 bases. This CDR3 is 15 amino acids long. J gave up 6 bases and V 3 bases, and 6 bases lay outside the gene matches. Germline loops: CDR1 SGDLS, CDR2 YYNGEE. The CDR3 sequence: CASSGRDSPNSPLHF. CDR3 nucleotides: TGTGCCAGCAGCGGCCGGGACAGTCCTAATTCACCCCTCCACTTT.

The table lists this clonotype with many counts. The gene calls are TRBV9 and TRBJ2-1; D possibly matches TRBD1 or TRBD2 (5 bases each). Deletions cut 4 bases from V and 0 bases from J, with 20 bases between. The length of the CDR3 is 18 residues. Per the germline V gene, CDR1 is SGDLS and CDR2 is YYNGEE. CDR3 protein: CASSPGLVSSRSYNEQFF. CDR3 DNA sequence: TGTGCCAGCAGCCCGGGGCTAGTTAGTTCCCGCTCCTACAATGAGCAGTTCTTC.

This CDR3 is CASSLSMNTEAFF. The CDR3 DNA sequence: TGTGCCAGCAGCTTGTCTATGAACACTGAAGCTTTCTTT. This chain uses TRBV11-2 with TRBJ1-1; D not certain. V lost 3 bases to trimming and J lost 0 bases, with 5 bases between them. Per the germline V gene, CDR1 is SGHAT and CDR2 is FQNNGV. This CDR3 spans 13 amino acids.

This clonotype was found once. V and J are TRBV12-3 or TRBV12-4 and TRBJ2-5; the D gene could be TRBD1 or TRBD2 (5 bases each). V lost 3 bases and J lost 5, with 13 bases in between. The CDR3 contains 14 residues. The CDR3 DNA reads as TGTGCCAGCAGTTTCTCGGGACCCCGGGAGACCCAGTACTTC. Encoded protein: CASSFSGPRETQYF.

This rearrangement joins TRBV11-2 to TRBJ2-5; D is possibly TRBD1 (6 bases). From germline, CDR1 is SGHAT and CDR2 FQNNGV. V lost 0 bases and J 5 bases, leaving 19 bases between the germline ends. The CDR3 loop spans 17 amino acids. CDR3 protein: CASSLDPLTGLGETQYF. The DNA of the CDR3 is TGTGCCAGCAGCTTAGATCCCTTGACAGGCTTGGGGGAGACCCAGTACTTC.

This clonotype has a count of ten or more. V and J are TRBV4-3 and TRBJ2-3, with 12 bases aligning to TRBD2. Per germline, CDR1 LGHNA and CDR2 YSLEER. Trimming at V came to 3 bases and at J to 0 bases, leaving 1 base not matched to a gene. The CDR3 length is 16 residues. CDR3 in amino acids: CASSQGTSGSTDTQYF. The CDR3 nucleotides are TGCGCCAGCAGCCAGGGGACTAGCGGGAGCACAGATACGCAGTATTTT.

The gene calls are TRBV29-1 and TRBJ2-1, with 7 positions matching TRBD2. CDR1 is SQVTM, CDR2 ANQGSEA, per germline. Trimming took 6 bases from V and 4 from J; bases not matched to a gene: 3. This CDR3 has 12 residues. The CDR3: CSVISGYNEQFF. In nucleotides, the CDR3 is TGCAGCGTCATTAGCGGGTACAATGAGCAGTTCTTC.

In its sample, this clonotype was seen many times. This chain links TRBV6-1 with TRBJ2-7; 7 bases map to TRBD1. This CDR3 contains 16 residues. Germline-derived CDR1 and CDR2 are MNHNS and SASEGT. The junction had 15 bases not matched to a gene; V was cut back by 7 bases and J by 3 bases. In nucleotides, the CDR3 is TGTGCCAGCATGTTCGATCACAGGGGTGGAAACTACGAGCAGTACTTC. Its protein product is CASMFDHRGGNYEQYF.

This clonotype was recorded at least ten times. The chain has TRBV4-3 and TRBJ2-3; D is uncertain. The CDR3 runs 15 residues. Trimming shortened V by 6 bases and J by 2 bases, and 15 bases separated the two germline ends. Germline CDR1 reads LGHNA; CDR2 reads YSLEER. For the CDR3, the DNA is TGCGCCAGCAGTCAGACTCGAACCCTCACAGATACGCAGTATTTT. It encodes CASSQTRTLTDTQYF.

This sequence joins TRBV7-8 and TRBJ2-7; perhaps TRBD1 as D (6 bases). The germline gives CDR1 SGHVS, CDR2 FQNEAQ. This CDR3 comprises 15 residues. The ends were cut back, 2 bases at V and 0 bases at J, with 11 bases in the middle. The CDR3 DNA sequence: TGTGCCAGCAGCTTAACCCGGACAGACTCCTACGAGCAGTACTTC. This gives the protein CASSLTRTDSYEQYF.

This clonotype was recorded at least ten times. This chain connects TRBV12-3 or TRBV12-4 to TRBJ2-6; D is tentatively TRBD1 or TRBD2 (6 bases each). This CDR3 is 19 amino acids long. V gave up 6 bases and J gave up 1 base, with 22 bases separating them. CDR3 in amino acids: CASSSVNREVGSGANVLTF. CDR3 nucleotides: TGTGCCAGCAGCTCAGTGAACAGGGAGGTAGGGTCTGGGGCCAACGTCCTGACTTTC.

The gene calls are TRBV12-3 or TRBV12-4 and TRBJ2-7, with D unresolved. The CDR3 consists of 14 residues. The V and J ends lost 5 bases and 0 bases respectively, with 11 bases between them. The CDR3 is CASSPDGASYEQYF. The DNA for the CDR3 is TGTGCCAGCAGTCCGGACGGAGCCTCCTACGAGCAGTACTTC.

The CDR3 is CASSYSTGRGGELFF. CDR3 coding DNA: TGTGCCAGCAGTTACTCGACGGGGCGGGGCGGGGAGCTGTTTTTT. The V call is TRBV6-5, the J call TRBJ2-2, with D maybe TRBD2 (6 bases). The ends were cut back, 0 bases at V and 7 bases at J, with 12 bases in the middle. This CDR3 comprises 15 residues. Per the germline V gene, CDR1 is MNHEY and CDR2 is SVGAGI.

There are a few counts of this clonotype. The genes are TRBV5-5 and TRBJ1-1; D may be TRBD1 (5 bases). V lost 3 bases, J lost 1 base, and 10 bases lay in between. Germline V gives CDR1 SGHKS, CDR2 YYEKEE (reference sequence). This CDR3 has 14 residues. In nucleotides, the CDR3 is TGTGCCAGCAGCTCATGGGGCCCGAACACTGAAGCTTTCTTT. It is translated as CASSSWGPNTEAFF.

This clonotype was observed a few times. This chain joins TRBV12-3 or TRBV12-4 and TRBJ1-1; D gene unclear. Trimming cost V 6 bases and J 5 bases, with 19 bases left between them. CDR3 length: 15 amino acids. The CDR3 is CASSPIRRVGTEAFF. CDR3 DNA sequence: TGTGCCAGCAGCCCTATTCGTCGGGTGGGAACTGAAGCTTTCTTT.